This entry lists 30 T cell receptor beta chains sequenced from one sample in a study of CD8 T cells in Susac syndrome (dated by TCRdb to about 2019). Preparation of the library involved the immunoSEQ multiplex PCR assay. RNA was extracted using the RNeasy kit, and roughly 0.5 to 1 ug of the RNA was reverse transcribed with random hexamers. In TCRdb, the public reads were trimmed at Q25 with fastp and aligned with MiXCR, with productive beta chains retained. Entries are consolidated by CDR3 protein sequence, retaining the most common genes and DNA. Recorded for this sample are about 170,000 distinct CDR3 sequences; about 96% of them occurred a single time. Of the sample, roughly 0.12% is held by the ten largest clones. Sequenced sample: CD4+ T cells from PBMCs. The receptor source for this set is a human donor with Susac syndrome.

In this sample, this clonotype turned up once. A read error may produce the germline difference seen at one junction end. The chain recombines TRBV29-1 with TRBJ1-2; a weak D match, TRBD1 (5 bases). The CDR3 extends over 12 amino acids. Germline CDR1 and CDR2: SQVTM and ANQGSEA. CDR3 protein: CNVERGKDGYTF. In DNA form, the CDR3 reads TGCAACGTTGAGCGGGGGAAGGATGGCTACACCTTC.

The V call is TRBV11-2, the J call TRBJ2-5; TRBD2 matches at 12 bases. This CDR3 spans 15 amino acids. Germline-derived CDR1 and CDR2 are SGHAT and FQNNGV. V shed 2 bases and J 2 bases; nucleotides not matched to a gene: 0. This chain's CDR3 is CASSLLAGGQETQYF. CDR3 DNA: TGTGCCAGCAGCTTACTAGCGGGGGGGCAAGAGACCCAGTACTTC.

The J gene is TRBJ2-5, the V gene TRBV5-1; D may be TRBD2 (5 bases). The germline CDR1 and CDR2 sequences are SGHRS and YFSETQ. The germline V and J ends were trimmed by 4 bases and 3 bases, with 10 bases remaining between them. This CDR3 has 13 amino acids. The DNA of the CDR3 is TGCGCCAGCAGCCCGGCGGGTGAAGAGACCCAGTACTTC. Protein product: CASSPAGEETQYF.

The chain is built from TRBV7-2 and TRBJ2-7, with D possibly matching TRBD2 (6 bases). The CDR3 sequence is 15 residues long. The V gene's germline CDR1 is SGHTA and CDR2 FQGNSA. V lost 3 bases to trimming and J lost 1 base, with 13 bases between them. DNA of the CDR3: TGTGCCAGCAGCTTTTATGGCGGGGATTCCTACGAGCAGTACTTC. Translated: CASSFYGGDSYEQYF.

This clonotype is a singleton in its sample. The CDR3 spells CASSPEVAKNIQYF. Here the CDR3 DNA reads TGTGCCAGCAGCCCTGAAGTAGCCAAAAACATTCAGTACTTC. The gene calls are TRBV5-4 and TRBJ2-4; D gene unclear. Germline V lookup: CDR1 SGHNT, CDR2 YYREEE (reference sequence). The CDR3 consists of 14 residues. Trimming took 4 bases from V and 0 from J, leaving 8 bases between them.

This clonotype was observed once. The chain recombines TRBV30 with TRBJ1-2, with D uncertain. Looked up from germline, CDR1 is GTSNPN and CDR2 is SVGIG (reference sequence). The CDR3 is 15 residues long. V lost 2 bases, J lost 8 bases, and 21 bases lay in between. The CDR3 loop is CAWSYTRGAYAGYTF. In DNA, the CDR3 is TGTGCCTGGAGTTATACCCGGGGAGCCTACGCCGGCTACACCTTC.

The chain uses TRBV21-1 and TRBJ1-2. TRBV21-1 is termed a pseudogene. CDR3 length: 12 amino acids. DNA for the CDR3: TGTGCCAGCAGCAGTCCAGTCTCTGGCTACACCTTC. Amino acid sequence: CASSSPVSGYTF.

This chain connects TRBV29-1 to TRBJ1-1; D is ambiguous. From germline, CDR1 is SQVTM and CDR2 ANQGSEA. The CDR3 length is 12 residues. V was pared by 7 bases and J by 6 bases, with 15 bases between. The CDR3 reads CSARLPEAEAFF. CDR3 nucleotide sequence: TGCAGCGCCCGACTGCCGGAAGCTGAAGCTTTCTTT.

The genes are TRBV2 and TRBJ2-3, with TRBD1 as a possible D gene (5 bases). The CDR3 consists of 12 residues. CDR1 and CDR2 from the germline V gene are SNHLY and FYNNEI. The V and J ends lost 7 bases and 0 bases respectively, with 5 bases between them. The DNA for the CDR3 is TGTGCCAGCAAGGGGAGCACAGATACGCAGTATTTT. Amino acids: CASKGSTDTQYF.

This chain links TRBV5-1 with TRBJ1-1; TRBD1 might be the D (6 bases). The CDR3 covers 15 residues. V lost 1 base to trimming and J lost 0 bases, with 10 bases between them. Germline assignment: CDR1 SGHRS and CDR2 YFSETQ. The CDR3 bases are TGCGCCAGCAGCTTGACCGGACAGTTGAACACTGAAGCTTTCTTT. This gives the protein CASSLTGQLNTEAFF.

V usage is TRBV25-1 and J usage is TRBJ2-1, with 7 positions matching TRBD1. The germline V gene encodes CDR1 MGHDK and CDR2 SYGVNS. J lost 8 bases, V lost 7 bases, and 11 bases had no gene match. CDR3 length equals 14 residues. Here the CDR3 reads CASTHRGNEDEQFF. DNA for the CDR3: TGTGCCAGCACTCACAGGGGAAATGAGGATGAGCAGTTCTTC. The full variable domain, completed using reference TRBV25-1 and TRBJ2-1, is EADIYQTPRYLVIGTGKKITLECSQTMGHDKMYWYQQDPGMELHLIHYSYGVNSTEKGDLSSESTVSRIRTEHFPLTLESARPSHTSQYLCASTHRGNEDEQFFGPGTRLTVL.

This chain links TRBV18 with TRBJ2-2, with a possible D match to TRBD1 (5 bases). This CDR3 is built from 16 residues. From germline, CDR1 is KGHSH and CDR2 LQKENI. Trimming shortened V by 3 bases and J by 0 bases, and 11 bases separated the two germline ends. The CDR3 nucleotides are TGTGCCAGCTCACCCCCTATGGGGCCGAACACCGGGGAGCTGTTTTTT. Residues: CASSPPMGPNTGELFF.

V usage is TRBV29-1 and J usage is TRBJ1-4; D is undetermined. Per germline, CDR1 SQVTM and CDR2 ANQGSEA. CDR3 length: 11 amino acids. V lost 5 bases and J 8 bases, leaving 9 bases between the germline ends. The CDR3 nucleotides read TGCAGCGTTCGAGTTGGGGAAAAACTGTTTTTT. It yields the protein CSVRVGEKLFF.

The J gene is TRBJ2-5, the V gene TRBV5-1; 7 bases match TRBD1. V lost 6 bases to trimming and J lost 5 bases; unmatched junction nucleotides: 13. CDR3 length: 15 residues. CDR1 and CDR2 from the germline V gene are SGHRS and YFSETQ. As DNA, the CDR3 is TGCGCCAGCAATGAACCCAGAGGGGGCGGGGAGACCCAGTACTTC. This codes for CASNEPRGGGETQYF.

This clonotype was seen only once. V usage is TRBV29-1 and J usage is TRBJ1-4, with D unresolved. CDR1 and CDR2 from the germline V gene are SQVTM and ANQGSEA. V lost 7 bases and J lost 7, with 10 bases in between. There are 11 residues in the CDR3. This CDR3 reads CSGNSGEKLFF. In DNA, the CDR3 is TGCAGCGGGAACTCAGGTGAAAAACTGTTTTTT.

CDR3 DNA: TGCGCCAGCAGCCAAGATCAAACGATTGCCGCTACCTACGAGCAGTACTTC. Its protein product is CASSQDQTIAATYEQYF. The chain couples TRBV4-1 to TRBJ2-7; the D is unclear. Germline lookup yields CDR1 MGHRA and CDR2 YSYEKL. V lost 0 bases to trimming and J lost 2 bases, with 17 bases between them. This CDR3 is 17 amino acids long.

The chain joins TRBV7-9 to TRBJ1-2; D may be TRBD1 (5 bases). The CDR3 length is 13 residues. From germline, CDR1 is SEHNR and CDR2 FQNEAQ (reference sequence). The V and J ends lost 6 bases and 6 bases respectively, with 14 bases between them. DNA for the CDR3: TGTGCCAGCAGTATTGACGACAGCAATGGCTACACCTTC. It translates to CASSIDDSNGYTF.

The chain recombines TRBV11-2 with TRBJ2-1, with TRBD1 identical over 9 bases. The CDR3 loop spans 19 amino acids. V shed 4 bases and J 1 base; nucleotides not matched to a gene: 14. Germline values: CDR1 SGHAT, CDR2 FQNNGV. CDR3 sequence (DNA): TGTGCCAGCAGCTACCTCAGGGACAGGGTAACTACTTCCTACAATGAGCAGTTCTTC. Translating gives CASSYLRDRVTTSYNEQFF.

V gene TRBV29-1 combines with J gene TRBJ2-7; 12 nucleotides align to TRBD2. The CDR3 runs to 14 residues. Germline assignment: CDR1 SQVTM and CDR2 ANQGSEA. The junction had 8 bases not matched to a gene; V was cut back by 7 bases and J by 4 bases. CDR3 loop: CSGATSGRKYEQYF. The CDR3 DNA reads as TGCAGCGGGGCGACTAGCGGGAGAAAATACGAGCAGTACTTC.

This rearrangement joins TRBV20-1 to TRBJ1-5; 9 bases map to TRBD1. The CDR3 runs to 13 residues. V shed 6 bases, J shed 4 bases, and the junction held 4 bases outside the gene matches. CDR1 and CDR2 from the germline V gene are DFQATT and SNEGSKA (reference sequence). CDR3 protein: CSARTGANQPQHF. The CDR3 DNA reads TGCAGTGCCCGGACAGGGGCAAATCAGCCCCAGCATTTT.

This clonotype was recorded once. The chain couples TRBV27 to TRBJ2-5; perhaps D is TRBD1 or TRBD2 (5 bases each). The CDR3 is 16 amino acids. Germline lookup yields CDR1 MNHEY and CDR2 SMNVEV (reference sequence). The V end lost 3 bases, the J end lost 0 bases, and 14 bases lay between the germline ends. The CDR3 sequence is CASSLAGLGHQETQYF. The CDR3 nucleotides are TGTGCCAGCAGTTTGGCGGGCCTGGGGCACCAAGAGACCCAGTACTTC.

In nucleotides, the CDR3 is TGTGCCAGCAGTTTGCCGACAGTTTCCCCTGAAGCTTTCTTT. Amino acid sequence: CASSLPTVSPEAFF. The rearrangement uses TRBV28 and TRBJ1-1, with D possibly being TRBD1 (5 bases). The V gene lost 3 bases and the J gene lost 6 bases, with 14 bases spanning the gap. CDR3 size: 14 residues. The germline V gene has CDR1 MDHEN and CDR2 SYDVKM.

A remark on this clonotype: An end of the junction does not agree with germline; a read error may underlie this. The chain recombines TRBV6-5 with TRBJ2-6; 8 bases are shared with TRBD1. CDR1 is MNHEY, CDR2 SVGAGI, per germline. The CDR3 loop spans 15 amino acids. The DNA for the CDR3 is TGTGCCAGCAGCCGACAGGGGCCTGGGACCAACGTCCTGACTTTC. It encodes CASSRQGPGTNVLTF.

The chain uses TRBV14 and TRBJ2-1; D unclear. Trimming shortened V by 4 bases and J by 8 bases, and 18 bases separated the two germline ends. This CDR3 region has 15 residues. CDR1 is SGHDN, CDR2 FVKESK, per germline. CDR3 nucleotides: TGTGCCAGCAGCCCATTAGCAGGTTGGAGTGATGAGCAGTTCTTC. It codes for CASSPLAGWSDEQFF. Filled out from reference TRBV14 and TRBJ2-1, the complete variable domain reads EAGVTQFPSHSVIEKGQTVTLRCDPISGHDNLYWYRRVMGKEIKFLLHFVKESKQDESGMPNNRFLAERTGGTYSTLKVQPAELEDSGVYFCASSPLAGWSDEQFFGPGTRLTVL.

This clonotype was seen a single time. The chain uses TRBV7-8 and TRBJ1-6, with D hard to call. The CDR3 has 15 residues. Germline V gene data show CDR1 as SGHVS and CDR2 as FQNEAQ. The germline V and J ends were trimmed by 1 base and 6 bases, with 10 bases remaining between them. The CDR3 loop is CASSLDRQVNSPLHF. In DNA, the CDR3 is TGTGCCAGCAGCTTAGACCGGCAGGTTAATTCACCCCTCCACTTT.

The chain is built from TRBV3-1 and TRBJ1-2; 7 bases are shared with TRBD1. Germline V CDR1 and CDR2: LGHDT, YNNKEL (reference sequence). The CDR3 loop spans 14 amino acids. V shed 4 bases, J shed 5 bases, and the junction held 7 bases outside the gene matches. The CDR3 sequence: CASSPGTVPYGYTF. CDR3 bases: TGTGCCAGCAGCCCTGGGACAGTTCCTTATGGCTACACCTTC.

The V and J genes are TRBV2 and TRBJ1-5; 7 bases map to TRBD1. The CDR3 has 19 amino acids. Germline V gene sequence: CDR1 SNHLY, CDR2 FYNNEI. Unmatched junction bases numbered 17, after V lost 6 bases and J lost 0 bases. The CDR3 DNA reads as TGTGCCAGCAGCCCGGACAGGCACAGTCGTAGGAATAGCAATCAGCCCCAGCATTTT. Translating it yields CASSPDRHSRRNSNQPQHF. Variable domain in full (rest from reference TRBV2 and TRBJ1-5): EPEVTQTPSHQVTQMGQEVILRCVPISNHLYFYWYRQILGQKVEFLVSFYNNEISEKSEIFDDQFSVERPDGSNFTLKIRSTKLEDSAMYFCASSPDRHSRRNSNQPQHFGDGTRLSIL.

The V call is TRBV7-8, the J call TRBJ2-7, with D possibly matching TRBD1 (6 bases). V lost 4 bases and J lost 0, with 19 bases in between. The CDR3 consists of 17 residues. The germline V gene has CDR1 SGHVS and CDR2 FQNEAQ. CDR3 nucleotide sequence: TGTGCCAGCAGCTCGTACCCGAACAGGGTGAGCTCCTACGAGCAGTACGTC. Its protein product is CASSSYPNRVSSYEQYV.

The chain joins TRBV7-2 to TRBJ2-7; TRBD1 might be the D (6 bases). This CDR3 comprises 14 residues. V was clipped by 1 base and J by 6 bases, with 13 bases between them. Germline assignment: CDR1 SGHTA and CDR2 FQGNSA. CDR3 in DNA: TGTGCCAGCAGCTTAGTACGGGACAAAGTCGAGCAGTACTTC. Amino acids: CASSLVRDKVEQYF.

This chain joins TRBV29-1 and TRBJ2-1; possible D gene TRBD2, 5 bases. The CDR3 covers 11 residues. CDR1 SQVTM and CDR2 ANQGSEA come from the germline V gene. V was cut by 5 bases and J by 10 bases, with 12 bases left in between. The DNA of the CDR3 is TGCAGCGTTCTTCAACTAGAGGAGCAGTTCTTC. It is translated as CSVLQLEEQFF.